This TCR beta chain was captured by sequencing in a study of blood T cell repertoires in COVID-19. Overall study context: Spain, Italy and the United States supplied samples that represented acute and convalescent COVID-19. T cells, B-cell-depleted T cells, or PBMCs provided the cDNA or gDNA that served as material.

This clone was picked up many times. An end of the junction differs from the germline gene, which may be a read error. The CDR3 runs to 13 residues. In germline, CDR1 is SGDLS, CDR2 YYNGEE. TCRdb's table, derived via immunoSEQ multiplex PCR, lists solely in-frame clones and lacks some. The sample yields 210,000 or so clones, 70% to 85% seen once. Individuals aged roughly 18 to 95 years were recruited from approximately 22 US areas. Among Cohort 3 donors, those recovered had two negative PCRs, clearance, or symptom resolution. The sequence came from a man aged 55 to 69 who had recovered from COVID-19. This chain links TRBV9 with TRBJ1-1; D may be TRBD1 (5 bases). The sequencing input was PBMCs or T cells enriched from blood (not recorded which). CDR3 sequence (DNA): TGTGCCAGCAGCTGGGGGGGAAACAGTGAAGCTTTCTTT. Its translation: CASSWGGNSEAFF.